This TCR beta chain came from a study of cytomegalovirus exposure and HLA in healthy donors. Whole-study context: About 180 million T cells yielded roughly 100 million unique TCR beta sequences, as an earlier analysis found. Out of 398 genotyped donors, roughly 83% belonged to the Caucasian-associated ancestry cluster. Overall study results and limits: On later analysis, the bulk of CMV-associated TCR beta chains appeared to be HLA-restricted. One variant, a missense change in DCLRE1C, was linked in a later analysis to TCR beta V- and J-gene trimming.

PCR used 60 Vbeta primers and 13 Jbeta primers. This table comes from immunoSEQ multiplex PCR, and its TCRdb copy is limited to in-frame clones, with some not included. The table lists approximately 210,000 clones, over 80% of them singletons, with 9.5% to 13% in the top ten. The CDR3 spans 13 residues. Germline assignment: CDR1 SGHTA and CDR2 FQGNSA. The germline V and J ends were trimmed by 1 base and 3 bases, with 7 bases remaining between them. As concerns this clone: Antigen specificity is unknown.

Sample: PBMCs. This clonotype was sampled from a woman between 45 and 65 years old in good health and CMV-seropositive. This chain links TRBV7-2 with TRBJ2-7, with a possible D match to TRBD1 (6 bases). CDR3 amino acids: CASSLGTVYEQYF. In nucleotides, the CDR3 is TGTGCCAGCAGCTTAGGGACAGTCTACGAGCAGTACTTC.